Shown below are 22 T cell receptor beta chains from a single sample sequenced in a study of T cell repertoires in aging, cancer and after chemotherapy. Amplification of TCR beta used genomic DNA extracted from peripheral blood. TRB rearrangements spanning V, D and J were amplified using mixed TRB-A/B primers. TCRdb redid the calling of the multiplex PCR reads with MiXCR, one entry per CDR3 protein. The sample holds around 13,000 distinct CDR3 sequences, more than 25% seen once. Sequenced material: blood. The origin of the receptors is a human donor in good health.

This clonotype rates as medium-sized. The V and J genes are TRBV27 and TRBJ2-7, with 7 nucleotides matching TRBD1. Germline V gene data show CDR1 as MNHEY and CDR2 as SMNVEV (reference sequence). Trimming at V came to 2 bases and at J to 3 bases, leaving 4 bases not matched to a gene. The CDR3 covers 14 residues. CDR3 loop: CASSLVGQSYEQYF. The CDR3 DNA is TGTGCCAGCAGTTTAGTGGGACAGAGCTACGAGCAGTACTTC.

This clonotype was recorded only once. DNA for the CDR3: TGTGCCAGCAGGTCCGACAGGAGGGGATATGGCTACACCTTC. Amino acid sequence: CASRSDRRGYGYTF. The V and J genes are TRBV12-3 or TRBV12-4 and TRBJ1-2, with a tentative D call TRBD1 (6 bases). The V gene lost 6 bases and the J gene lost 5 bases, with 16 bases spanning the gap. CDR3 length: 14 amino acids.

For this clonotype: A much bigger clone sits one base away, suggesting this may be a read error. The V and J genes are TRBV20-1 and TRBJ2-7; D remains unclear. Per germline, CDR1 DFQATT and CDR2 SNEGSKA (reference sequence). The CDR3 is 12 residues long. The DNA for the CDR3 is TGCAGTGCTAGGCTGAGCTCCTACGGGCAGTACTTC. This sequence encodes CSARLSSYGQYF.

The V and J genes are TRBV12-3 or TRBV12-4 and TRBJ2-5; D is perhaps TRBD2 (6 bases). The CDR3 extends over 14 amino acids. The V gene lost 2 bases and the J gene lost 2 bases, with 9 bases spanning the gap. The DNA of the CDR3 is TGTGCCAGCAGTTTACCGGGGGTTCAAGAGACCCAGTACTTC. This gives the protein CASSLPGVQETQYF.

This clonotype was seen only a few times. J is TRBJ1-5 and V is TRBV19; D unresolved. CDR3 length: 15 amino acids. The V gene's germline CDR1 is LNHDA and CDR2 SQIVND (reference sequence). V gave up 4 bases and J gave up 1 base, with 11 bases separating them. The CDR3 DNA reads TGTGCCAGTAGTAAATCAGACCTAAGCAATCAGCCCCAGCATTTT. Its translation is CASSKSDLSNQPQHF.

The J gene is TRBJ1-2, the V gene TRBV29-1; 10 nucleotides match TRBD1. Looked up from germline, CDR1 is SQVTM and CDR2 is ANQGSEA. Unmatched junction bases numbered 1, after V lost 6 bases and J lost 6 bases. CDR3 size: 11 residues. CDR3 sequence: CSVGTGDGYTF. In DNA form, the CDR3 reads TGCAGCGTAGGGACAGGGGATGGCTACACCTTC. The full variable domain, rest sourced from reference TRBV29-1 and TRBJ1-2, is SAVISQKPSRDICQRGTSLTIQCQVDSQVTMMFWYRQQPGQSLTLIATANQGSEATYESGFVIDKFPISRPNLTFSTLTVSNMSPEDSSIYLCSVGTGDGYTFGSGTRLTVV.

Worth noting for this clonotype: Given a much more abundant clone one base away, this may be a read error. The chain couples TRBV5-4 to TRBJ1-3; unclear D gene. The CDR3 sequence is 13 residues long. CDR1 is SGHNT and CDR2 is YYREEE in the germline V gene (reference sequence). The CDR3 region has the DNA TGTGCCAGCAGCTCGAGCCCTGGAAACATCATATATTTT. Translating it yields CASSSSPGNIIYF.

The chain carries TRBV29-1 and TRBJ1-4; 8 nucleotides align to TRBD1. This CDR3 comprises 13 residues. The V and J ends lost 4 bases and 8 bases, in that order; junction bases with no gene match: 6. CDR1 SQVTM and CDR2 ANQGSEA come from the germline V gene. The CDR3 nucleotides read TGCAGCGTTGGCTGGACAGGGTACGAAAAACTGTTTTTT. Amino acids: CSVGWTGYEKLFF.

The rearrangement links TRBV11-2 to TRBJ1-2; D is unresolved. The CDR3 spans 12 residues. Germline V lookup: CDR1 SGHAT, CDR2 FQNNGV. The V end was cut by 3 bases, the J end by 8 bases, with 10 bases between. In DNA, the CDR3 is TGTGCCAGCAGCTTTTGGAGTTGGGGCTACACCTTC. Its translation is CASSFWSWGYTF.

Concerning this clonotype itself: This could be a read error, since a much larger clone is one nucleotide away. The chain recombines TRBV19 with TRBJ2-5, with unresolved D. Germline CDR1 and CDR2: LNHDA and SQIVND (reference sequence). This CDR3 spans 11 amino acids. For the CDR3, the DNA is TGTGCCAGTAGTGGGTTCGAGACCAAGTACTTC. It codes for CASSGFETKYF.

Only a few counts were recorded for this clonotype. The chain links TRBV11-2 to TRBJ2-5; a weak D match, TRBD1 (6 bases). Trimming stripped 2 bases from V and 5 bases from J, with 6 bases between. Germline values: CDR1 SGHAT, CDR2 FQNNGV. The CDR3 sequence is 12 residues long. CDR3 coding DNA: TGTGCCAGCAGCTTACAGGGGGAGACCCAGTACTTC. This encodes CASSLQGETQYF. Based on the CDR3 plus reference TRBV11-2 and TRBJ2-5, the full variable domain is EAGVAQSPRYKIIEKRQSVAFWCNPISGHATLYWYQQILGQGPKLLIQFQNNGVVDDSQLPKDRFSAERLKGVDSTLKIQPAKLEDSAVYLCASSLQGETQYFGPGTRLLVL.

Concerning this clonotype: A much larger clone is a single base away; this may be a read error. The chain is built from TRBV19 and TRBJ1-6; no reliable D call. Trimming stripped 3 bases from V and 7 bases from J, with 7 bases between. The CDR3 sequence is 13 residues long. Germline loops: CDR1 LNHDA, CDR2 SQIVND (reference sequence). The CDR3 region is CASSITWNSPLHF. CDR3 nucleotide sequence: TGTGCCAGTAGTATTACATGGAATTCACCCCTCCACTTT.

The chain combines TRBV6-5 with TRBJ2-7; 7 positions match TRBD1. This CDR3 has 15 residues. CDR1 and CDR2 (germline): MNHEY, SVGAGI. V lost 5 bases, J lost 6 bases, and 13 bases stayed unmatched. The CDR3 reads CASSLSSTGPLEQYF. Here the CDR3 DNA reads TGTGCCAGCAGTCTCTCCTCGACAGGGCCCCTCGAGCAGTACTTC.

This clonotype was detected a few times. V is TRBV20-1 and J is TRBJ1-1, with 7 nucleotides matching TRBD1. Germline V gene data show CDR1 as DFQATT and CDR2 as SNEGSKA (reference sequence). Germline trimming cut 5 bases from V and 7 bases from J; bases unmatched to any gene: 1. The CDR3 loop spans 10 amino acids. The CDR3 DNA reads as TGCAGTGCTTCAGGGGGTGAAGCTTTCTTT. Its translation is CSASGGEAFF.

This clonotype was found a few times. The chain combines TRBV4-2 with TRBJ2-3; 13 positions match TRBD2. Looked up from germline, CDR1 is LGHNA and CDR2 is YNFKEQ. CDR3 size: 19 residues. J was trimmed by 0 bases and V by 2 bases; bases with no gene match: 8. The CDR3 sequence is CASSQMPGLAGRSTDTQYF. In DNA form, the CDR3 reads TGTGCCAGCAGCCAAATGCCGGGACTAGCGGGGCGTAGCACAGATACGCAGTATTTT.

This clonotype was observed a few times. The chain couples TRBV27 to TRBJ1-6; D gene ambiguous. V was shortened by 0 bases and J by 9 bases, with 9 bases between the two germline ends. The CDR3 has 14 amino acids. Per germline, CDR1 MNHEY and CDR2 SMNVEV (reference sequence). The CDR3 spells CASSLSPRISPLHF. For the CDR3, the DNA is TGTGCCAGCAGTTTATCGCCCCGGATTTCACCCCTCCACTTT.

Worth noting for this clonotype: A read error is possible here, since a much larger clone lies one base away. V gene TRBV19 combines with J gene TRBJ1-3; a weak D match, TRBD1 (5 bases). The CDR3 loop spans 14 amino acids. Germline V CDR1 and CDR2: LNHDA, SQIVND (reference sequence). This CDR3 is CASSPRDPRNTIHF. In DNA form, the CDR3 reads TGTGCCAGTAGTCCGCGGGACCCCCGGAACACCATACATTTT. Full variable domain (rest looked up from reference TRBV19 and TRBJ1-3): DGGITQSPKYLFRKEGQNVTLSCEQNLNHDAMYWYRQDPGQGLRLIYYSQIVNDFQKGDIAEGYSVSREKKESFPLTVTSAQKNPTAFYLCASSPRDPRNTIHFGEGSWLTVV.

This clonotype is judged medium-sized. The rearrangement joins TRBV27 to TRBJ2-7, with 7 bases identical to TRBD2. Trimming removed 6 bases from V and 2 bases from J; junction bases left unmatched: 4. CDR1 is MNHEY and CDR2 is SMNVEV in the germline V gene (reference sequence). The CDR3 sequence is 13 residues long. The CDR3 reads CASSRTSAYEQYV. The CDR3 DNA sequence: TGTGCCAGCAGCCGGACTAGTGCCTACGAGCAGTACGTC.

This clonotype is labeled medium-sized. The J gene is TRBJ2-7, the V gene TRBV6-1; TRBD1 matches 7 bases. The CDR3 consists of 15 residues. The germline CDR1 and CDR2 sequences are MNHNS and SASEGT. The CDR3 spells CASSEGWDSLYEQYV. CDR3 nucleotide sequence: TGTGCCAGCAGCGAAGGCTGGGACAGCTTATACGAGCAGTACGTC.

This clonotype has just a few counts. For the CDR3, the DNA is TGTGCCATCAGTGGGGGACCGCTGAACACTGAAGCTTTCTTT. Amino acid sequence: CAISGGPLNTEAFF. The gene calls are TRBV10-3 and TRBJ1-1, with D possibly TRBD1 on 5 matching bases. The V and J ends lost 4 bases and 0 bases respectively, with 9 bases between them. Germline V gene lookup returns CDR1 ENHRY and CDR2 SYGVKD. The CDR3 is 14 amino acids.

In DNA, the CDR3 is TGCGCCAGCAGCGACAGGGGGCAAGAGACCCAGTACTTC. Its translation: CASSDRGQETQYF. V is TRBV5-1 and J is TRBJ2-5, with TRBD1 matching 9 bases. The germline V gene encodes CDR1 SGHRS and CDR2 YFSETQ. The CDR3 extends over 13 amino acids. With 4 bases clipped from V and 2 bases from J, the junction kept 0 bases outside the gene matches.

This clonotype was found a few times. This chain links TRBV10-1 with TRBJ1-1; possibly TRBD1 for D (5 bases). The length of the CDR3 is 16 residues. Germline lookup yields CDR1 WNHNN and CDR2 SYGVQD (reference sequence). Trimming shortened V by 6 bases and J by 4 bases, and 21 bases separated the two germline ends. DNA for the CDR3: TGCGCCAGCAGCGAATTCAGGGACGAGCTGGGCACTGAAGCTTTCTTT. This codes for CASSEFRDELGTEAFF.